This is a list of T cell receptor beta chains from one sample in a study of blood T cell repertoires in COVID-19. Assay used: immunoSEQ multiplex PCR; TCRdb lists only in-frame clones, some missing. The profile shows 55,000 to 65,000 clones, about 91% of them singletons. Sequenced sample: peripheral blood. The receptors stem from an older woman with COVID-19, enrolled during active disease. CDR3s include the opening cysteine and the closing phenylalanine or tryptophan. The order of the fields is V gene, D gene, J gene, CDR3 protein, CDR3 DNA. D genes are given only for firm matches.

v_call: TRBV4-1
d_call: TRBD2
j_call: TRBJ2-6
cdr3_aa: CASSQVSGRGSGANVLTF
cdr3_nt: TGCGCCAGCAGCCAAGTTAGCGGGAGGGGCTCTGGGGCCAACGTCCTGACTTTC

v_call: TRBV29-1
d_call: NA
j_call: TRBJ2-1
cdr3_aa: CSVGSEQFF
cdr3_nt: TGCAGCGTTGGTAGTGAGCAGTTCTTC

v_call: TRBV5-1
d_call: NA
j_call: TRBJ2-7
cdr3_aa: CASSFEGFLREQYF
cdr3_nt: TGCGCCAGCAGCTTTGAGGGTTTTTTGCGCGAGCAGTACTTC

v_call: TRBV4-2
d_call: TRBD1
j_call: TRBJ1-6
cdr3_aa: CASSLAAVRTGTSPLHF
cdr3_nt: TGTGCCAGCAGCCTCGCCGCCGTCCGGACAGGGACCTCACCCCTCCACTTT

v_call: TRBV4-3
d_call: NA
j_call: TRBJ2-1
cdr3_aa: CASSQVLGGSGEQFF
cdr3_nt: TGCGCCAGCAGCCAAGTTCTGGGGGGATCGGGGGAGCAGTTCTTC

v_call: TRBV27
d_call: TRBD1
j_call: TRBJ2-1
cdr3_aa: CASRVKGDRYNEQFF
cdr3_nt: TGTGCCAGCAGAGTGAAAGGGGACAGATACAATGAGCAGTTCTTC

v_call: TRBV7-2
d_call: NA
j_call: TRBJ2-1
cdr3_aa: CASSLVTSNEQFF
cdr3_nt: TGTGCCAGCAGCTTAGTTACCAGCAATGAGCAGTTCTTC

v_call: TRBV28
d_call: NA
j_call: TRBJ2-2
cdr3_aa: CASSLWDRGTGELFF
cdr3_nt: TGTGCCAGCAGTTTATGGGATCGGGGCACCGGGGAGCTGTTTTTT

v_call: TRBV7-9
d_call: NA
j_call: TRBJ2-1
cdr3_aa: CASRPDRITYNEQFF
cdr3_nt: TGTGCCAGCAGGCCGGACAGAATCACCTACAATGAGCAGTTCTTC

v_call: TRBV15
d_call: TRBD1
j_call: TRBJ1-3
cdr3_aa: CATSRGQVGNTIYF
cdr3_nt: TGTGCCACCAGCCGGGGACAGGTTGGAAACACCATATATTTT

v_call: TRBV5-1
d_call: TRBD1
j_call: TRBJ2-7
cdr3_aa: CASSRGQGINYEQYF
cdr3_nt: TGCGCCAGCAGCCGGGGACAGGGAATAAACTACGAGCAGTACTTC

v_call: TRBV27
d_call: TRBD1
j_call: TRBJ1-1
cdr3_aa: CASSLLYRGPMNTEAFF
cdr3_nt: TGTGCCAGCAGTTTATTATACAGGGGGCCAATGAACACTGAAGCTTTCTTT

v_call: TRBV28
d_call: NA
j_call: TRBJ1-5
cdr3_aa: CASSLRGLWVSNQPQHF
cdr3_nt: TGTGCCAGCAGTTTAAGGGGCTTGTGGGTTAGCAATCAGCCCCAGCATTTT

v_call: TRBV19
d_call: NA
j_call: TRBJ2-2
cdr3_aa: CASNHPPGGELFF
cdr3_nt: TGTGCCAGTAATCATCCGCCGGGCGGGGAGCTGTTTTTT

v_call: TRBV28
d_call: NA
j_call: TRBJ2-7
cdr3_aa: CASSFRGLRVGYEQYF
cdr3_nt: TGTGCCAGCAGTTTCCGAGGACTTAGAGTAGGCTACGAGCAGTACTTC

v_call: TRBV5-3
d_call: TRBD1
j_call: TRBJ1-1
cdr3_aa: CARSGNRGPF
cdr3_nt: TGTGCCAGAAGCGGTAACAGGGGGCCGTTT

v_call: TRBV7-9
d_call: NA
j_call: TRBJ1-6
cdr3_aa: CASSLDIMEGSPLHF
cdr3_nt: TGTGCCAGCAGCTTAGACATCATGGAGGGCTCACCCCTCCACTTT

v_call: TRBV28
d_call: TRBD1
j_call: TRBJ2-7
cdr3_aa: CASSSGTGVGEQYF
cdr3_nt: TGTGCCAGCAGTTCTGGGACAGGGGTGGGCGAGCAGTACTTC

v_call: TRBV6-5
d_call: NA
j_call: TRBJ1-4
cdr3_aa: CASRSDGNEKLFF
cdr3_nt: TGTGCCAGCAGAAGTGACGGGAATGAAAAACTGTTTTTT

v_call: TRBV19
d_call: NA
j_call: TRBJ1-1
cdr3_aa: CASSTQGTEAFF
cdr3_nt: TGTGCCAGTAGTACTCAGGGGACTGAAGCTTTCTTT